These 15 T cell receptor beta chains share one sample of origin, sequenced in a study of siplizumab effects on memory and regulatory T cells. Sequencing used immunoSEQ multiplex PCR; TCRdb keeps in-frame clones, though not all of them. The profile covers over 15,000 clones, with approximately 50% appearing a single time and 4.9% taken by the ten largest. A roughly 6-day coculture at 37°C was performed with the mixed lymphocyte reaction cells. These receptors have no known antigen. Source material: CFSE-low (dividing) CD4+ T cells sorted from an allogeneic mixed lymphocyte reaction. The receptors originated from a human donor in good health; the cells came from an allogeneic mixed lymphocyte reaction.

V is TRBV19 and J is TRBJ2-7; D might be TRBD1 (6 bases). The CDR3 sequence is 14 residues long. The V gene's germline CDR1 is LNHDA and CDR2 SQIVND (reference sequence). Deletions cut 9 bases from V and 0 bases from J, with 15 bases between. Here the CDR3 reads CASQQTGSSYEQYF. Written as DNA, the CDR3 is TGTGCCAGCCAACAGACAGGCAGCTCCTACGAGCAGTACTTC.

In this sample, this clone turned up a few times. The V and J genes are TRBV10-3 and TRBJ1-1; tentative D call: TRBD1 (6 bases). In germline, CDR1 is ENHRY, CDR2 SYGVKD. V was pared by 2 bases and J by 9 bases, with 7 bases between. The CDR3 runs to 11 residues. The CDR3 loop is CAISEGQKAFF. CDR3 nucleotides: TGTGCCATCAGTGAGGGACAGAAAGCTTTCTTT.

By share, this clone ranks as medium-sized (0.01 to 0.1%). The chain has TRBV19 and TRBJ2-7; D is undetermined. V lost 4 bases, J lost 3 bases, and 4 bases lay in between. Germline values: CDR1 LNHDA, CDR2 SQIVND (reference sequence). This CDR3 contains 11 residues. The DNA of the CDR3 is TGTGCCAGTAGTACACTCTACGAGCAGTACTTC. Translated: CASSTLYEQYF. Based on the CDR3 plus reference TRBV19 and TRBJ2-7, the full variable domain is DGGITQSPKYLFRKEGQNVTLSCEQNLNHDAMYWYRQDPGQGLRLIYYSQIVNDFQKGDIAEGYSVSREKKESFPLTVTSAQKNPTAFYLCASSTLYEQYFGPGTRLTVT.

This clone was detected a few times. The chain uses TRBV28 and TRBJ1-6; a weak D match, TRBD1 (5 bases). Germline V CDR1 and CDR2: MDHEN, SYDVKM. V was pared by 6 bases and J by 8 bases, with 23 bases between. CDR3 length equals 17 residues. This CDR3 reads CASSSNDGGRYYSPLHF. CDR3 DNA: TGTGCCAGCAGCTCCAATGACGGGGGAAGGTATTATTCACCCCTCCACTTT. Looking up the rest from reference TRBV28 and TRBJ1-6 gives the full variable domain: DVKVTQSSRYLVKRTGEKVFLECVQDMDHENMFWYRQDPGLGLRLIYFSYDVKMKEKGDIPEGYSVSREKKERFSLILESASTNQTSMYLCASSSNDGGRYYSPLHFGNGTRLTVT.

The gene calls are TRBV12-5 and TRBJ2-5, with no clear D. The J call may be mistaken, given a closer DNA end match to TRBJ2-7. CDR1 LGHNT and CDR2 FRNRAP come from the germline V gene. CDR3 size: 11 residues. The DNA of the CDR3 is TGTGCTAGTGGCCTCACCTACGAGCAGTACTTC. Translating it yields CASGLTYEQYF.

Details on this clone: One end of the junction varies from germline; a read error may be responsible. The chain combines TRBV10-3 with TRBJ2-7; TRBD1 matches at 7 bases. CDR3 size: 15 residues. Germline values: CDR1 ENHRY, CDR2 SYGVKD. The CDR3 nucleotides read TGTGCCAGCAGTCCGGAGACAGGGCTAACCTACGAGCAGTACTTC. Translation: CASSPETGLTYEQYF.

The rearrangement uses TRBV2 and TRBJ1-3; tentative D call: TRBD1 (5 bases). V gave up 5 bases and J gave up 1 base, with 12 bases separating them. CDR1 and CDR2 (germline): SNHLY, FYNNEI. The CDR3 runs to 15 residues. For the CDR3, the DNA is TGTGCCAGCAGTATGAATGGGGGTTCTGGAAACACCATATATTTT. Its translation is CASSMNGGSGNTIYF.

The chain recombines TRBV6-5 with TRBJ1-2; D not resolved. Trimming removed 0 bases from V and 2 bases from J, with 7 bases in between. Germline V CDR1 and CDR2: MNHEY, SVGAGI. There are 14 residues in the CDR3. This CDR3 is CASSYSAHNYGYTF. The CDR3, as DNA: TGTGCCAGCAGTTACTCGGCTCACAACTATGGCTACACCTTC.

This clone occurred a few times. The chain carries TRBV27 and TRBJ2-5; 14 bases map to TRBD2. Looked up from germline, CDR1 is MNHEY and CDR2 is SMNVEV (reference sequence). This CDR3 spans 13 amino acids. J gave up 9 bases and V 6 bases, and 3 bases lay outside the gene matches. CDR3 DNA sequence: TGTGCCAGCAGGGGACTAGCGGGGGCGGCCCAGTACTTC. Its protein product is CASRGLAGAAQYF.

This clone came up a few times. The chain carries TRBV7-2 and TRBJ2-3, with D uncertain. The CDR3 is 14 amino acids. The germline gives CDR1 SGHTA, CDR2 FQGNSA. The germline V and J ends were trimmed by 5 bases and 7 bases, with 16 bases remaining between them. CDR3 sequence reads: CASSPSPGLNTQYF. The DNA of the CDR3 is TGTGCCAGCAGCCCGTCACCCGGTCTTAATACGCAGTATTTT.

The rearrangement links TRBV18 to TRBJ2-3; D might be TRBD2 (5 bases). The CDR3 spans 16 residues. V was shortened by 2 bases and J by 0 bases, with 12 bases between the two germline ends. Germline loops: CDR1 KGHSH, CDR2 LQKENI. CDR3: CASSPGSTGSTDTQYF. Written as DNA, the CDR3 is TGTGCCAGCTCACCAGGTTCTACGGGGAGCACAGATACGCAGTATTTT.

The V gene is TRBV7-2, the J gene TRBJ2-7; perhaps D is TRBD1 or TRBD2 (7 bases each). CDR3 length: 13 residues. V lost 7 bases and J 4 bases, leaving 14 bases between the germline ends. CDR1 is SGHTA and CDR2 is FQGNSA in the germline V gene. CDR3 DNA: TGTGCCAGCAAGTACAGGGGAGGGTACGAGCAGTACTTC. It specifies CASKYRGGYEQYF.

The chain is built from TRBV6-1 and TRBJ1-6; D perhaps matches TRBD1 (6 bases). The V end lost 10 bases, the J end lost 5 bases, and 9 bases lay between the germline ends. This CDR3 region has 12 residues. Germline assignment: CDR1 MNHNS and CDR2 SASEGT. The CDR3 region has the DNA TGTGCCACCGCAGGGGATAATTCACCCCTCCACTTT. As protein: CATAGDNSPLHF.

The chain links TRBV5-4 to TRBJ2-3; D gene uncertain. Germline loops: CDR1 SGHNT, CDR2 YYREEE (reference sequence). This CDR3 spans 19 amino acids. Trimming stripped 0 bases from V and 1 base from J, with 21 bases between. The CDR3 sequence is CASSLGGSGVPPRTDTQYF. CDR3 coding DNA: TGTGCCAGCAGCTTGGGGGGTAGTGGTGTCCCTCCACGCACAGATACGCAGTATTTT.

The gene calls are TRBV4-2 and TRBJ2-5; D ambiguous. The CDR3 consists of 12 residues. Germline assignment: CDR1 LGHNA and CDR2 YNFKEQ. V was cut by 1 base and J by 4 bases, with 4 bases left in between. This CDR3 reads CASSQVAETQYF. Here the CDR3 DNA reads TGTGCCAGCAGCCAAGTCGCAGAGACCCAGTACTTC.